This T cell receptor (beta chain) was sequenced for a study of cytomegalovirus exposure and HLA in healthy donors. As concerns this clone: The antigen remains undetermined.

Study-wide results and limits: With later analysis, a missense DCLRE1C variant became linked to TCR beta V- and J-gene trimming. Immune exposure information comprised only CMV serostatus. The authors judged a highly shared variant cluster likely a sequencing artifact. A few chains tied to CMV proved CMV antigen-specific in vitro.

Vbeta (60) and Jbeta (13) primers were used in the PCR. The protocol was immunoSEQ multiplex PCR, while the TCRdb copy is restricted to in-frame clones and leaves out a portion. The sample has more than 250,000 clones; approximately 90% are singletons. The V gene's germline CDR1 is MGHRA and CDR2 YSYEKL. CDR3 length: 20 amino acids. V dropped 2 bases and J dropped 1; count of bases not matched to a gene: 16. The chain has TRBV4-1 and TRBJ1-4; 7 bases map to TRBD1. This clonotype originated in a woman aged 18-29 years in good health and CMV-seronegative. The material sequenced was PBMCs. CDR3 DNA: TGCGCCAGCAGCCAACCCAGAGGAGGGGGCGCCCCGGTAACTAATGAAAAACTGTTTTTT. This sequence encodes CASSQPRGGGAPVTNEKLFF.